Shown below are 15 T cell receptor beta chains from a single sample sequenced in a study of beta chain features in type 1 diabetes. Whole-study results and caveats: People with Type 1 diabetes carried modestly yet significantly shorter TCRB CDR3s in all four CD4+ subsets.

Expressed TCRB transcripts were sequenced, since all the RNA that had been isolated was reverse transcribed. Here immunoSEQ multiplex PCR was the method, and the copy in TCRdb shows in-frame clones only, minus some. The sample carries about 25,000 clones, around 68% recorded once. The antigens these receptors bind are not known. Sequenced: stem cell memory CD4+ T cells from blood. The source of these receptors is a middle-aged woman with type 1 diabetes.

The V gene is TRBV5-1, the J gene TRBJ2-1; 12 bases map to TRBD2. CDR1 is SGHRS, CDR2 YFSETQ, per germline. V trimming: 7 bases; J trimming: 0 bases; junction bases outside the gene matches: 11. The CDR3 has 18 residues. The CDR3 spells CASGTSGLGLLSYNEQFF. CDR3 nucleotide sequence: TGCGCCAGCGGGACTAGCGGGCTCGGTCTGCTCTCCTACAATGAGCAGTTCTTC.

The chain is built from TRBV7-2 and TRBJ2-1, with 7 positions matching TRBD2. The CDR3 is made up of 15 amino acids. Germline CDR1 SGHTA, CDR2 FQGNSA. V was clipped by 1 base and J by 3 bases; unmatched bases: 3. The CDR3 DNA is TGTGCCAGCAGCTTAGGGGCTAGCGGCTACAATGAGCAGTTCTTC. Translating gives CASSLGASGYNEQFF. The entire variable domain, with the rest obtained from reference TRBV7-2 and TRBJ2-1, is as follows: GAGVSQSPSNKVTEKGKDVELRCDPISGHTALYWYRQSLGQGLEFLIYFQGNSAPDKSGLPSDRFSAERTGGSVSTLTIQRTQQEDSAVYLCASSLGASGYNEQFFGPGTRLTVL.

The J gene is TRBJ1-5, the V gene TRBV6-5, with D perhaps matching TRBD1 (5 bases). Germline CDR1 MNHEY, CDR2 SVGAGI. The CDR3 has 15 amino acids. With 3 bases removed from V and 2 bases from J, the gap between germline ends came to 11 bases. The CDR3 DNA reads as TGTGCCAGCAGTTATGGCAGGGAGGGCAATCAGCCCCAGCATTTT. It translates to CASSYGREGNQPQHF.

The gene calls are TRBV7-2 and TRBJ1-2; D gene unclear. V gave up 2 bases and J gave up 8 bases, with 9 bases separating them. The CDR3 contains 12 residues. Germline V gives CDR1 SGHTA, CDR2 FQGNSA. This CDR3 reads CASSLNGQGYTF. The CDR3 bases are TGTGCCAGCAGCTTAAATGGGCAGGGCTACACCTTC.

The gene calls are TRBV7-9 and TRBJ2-3; the D gene is possibly TRBD1 (5 bases). The ends were cut back, 4 bases at V and 5 bases at J, with 22 bases in the middle. The CDR3 runs 17 residues. Germline V lookup: CDR1 SEHNR, CDR2 FQNEAQ (reference sequence). Here the CDR3 reads CASSSPIAGIVGDTQYF. Here the CDR3 DNA reads TGTGCCAGCAGCTCTCCCATAGCAGGGATTGTAGGAGATACGCAGTATTTT.

The chain is built from TRBV11-2 and TRBJ2-5, with 7 bases that match TRBD2. The CDR3 runs 18 residues. Trimming cost V 1 base and J 5 bases; bases outside gene matches: 16. CDR1 and CDR2 (germline): SGHAT, FQNNGV. The CDR3 loop reads CASSLGWGEGGKKETQYF. The CDR3, as DNA: TGTGCCAGCAGCTTAGGCTGGGGGGAGGGAGGGAAAAAGGAGACCCAGTACTTC.

The chain uses TRBV9 and TRBJ2-3; TRBD1 might be the D (5 bases). V lost 2 bases, J lost 4 bases, and 11 bases lay in between. Germline V lookup: CDR1 SGDLS, CDR2 YYNGEE. The CDR3 is 14 amino acids. The DNA of the CDR3 is TGTGCCAGCAGCGTCCAGGGATTGCCAGATACGCAGTATTTT. This translates into CASSVQGLPDTQYF.

This chain uses TRBV7-2 with TRBJ1-4, with 8 bases fitting TRBD1. J was trimmed by 4 bases and V by 5 bases; bases with no gene match: 6. CDR3 size: 15 residues. Germline lookup yields CDR1 SGHTA and CDR2 FQGNSA. CDR3 DNA: TGTGCCAGCAGCCCAGGGGGCGAGGGTAATGAAAAACTGTTTTTT. Its protein is CASSPGGEGNEKLFF. The full variable domain, its missing parts supplied by reference TRBV7-2 and TRBJ1-4, is GAGVSQSPSNKVTEKGKDVELRCDPISGHTALYWYRQSLGQGLEFLIYFQGNSAPDKSGLPSDRFSAERTGGSVSTLTIQRTQQEDSAVYLCASSPGGEGNEKLFFGSGTQLSVL.

CDR3 residues: CASSPDSNTEAFF. DNA for the CDR3: TGTGCCAGCAGCCCGGACAGTAACACTGAAGCTTTCTTT. This chain connects TRBV7-2 to TRBJ1-1, with D possibly TRBD1 on 6 matching bases. The CDR3 runs to 13 residues. V dropped 5 bases and J dropped 2 bases, with 9 bases sitting between them. CDR1 SGHTA and CDR2 FQGNSA come from the germline V gene.

V usage is TRBV5-1 and J usage is TRBJ2-5; 11 nucleotides match TRBD2. The CDR3 sequence is 17 residues long. Trimming took 4 bases from V and 1 from J; bases not matched to a gene: 9. In germline, CDR1 is SGHRS, CDR2 YFSETQ. In nucleotides, the CDR3 is TGCGCCAGCAGCCAAGCCTTACTAGCGGGGGCCCAAGAGACCCAGTACTTC. As protein: CASSQALLAGAQETQYF.

This chain's CDR3 is CAISERQETQYF. The CDR3 DNA follows: TGTGCCATCAGTGAGCGCCAAGAGACCCAGTACTTC. The chain carries TRBV10-3 and TRBJ2-5; D call uncertain. The CDR3 covers 12 residues. V was shortened by 2 bases and J by 1 base, with 2 bases between the two germline ends. Germline V gene data show CDR1 as ENHRY and CDR2 as SYGVKD.

The chain combines TRBV28 with TRBJ1-1; TRBD1 aligns across 8 bases. V gave up 6 bases and J gave up 0 bases; unmatched junction bases: 24. Germline CDR1 is MDHEN and CDR2 is SYDVKM. This CDR3 comprises 21 residues. This CDR3 is CASSQTGTGLNLAGMNTEAFF. The DNA of the CDR3 is TGTGCCAGCAGCCAAACGGGGACAGGACTAAACCTGGCTGGGATGAACACTGAAGCTTTCTTT.

This rearrangement joins TRBV5-5 to TRBJ1-3; D is possibly TRBD1 (6 bases). CDR1 and CDR2 (germline): SGHKS, YYEKEE (reference sequence). The CDR3 spans 14 residues. Trimming took 2 bases from V and 3 from J, leaving 9 bases between them. The CDR3 DNA sequence: TGTGCCAGCAGCTTACAGGGTAATGGAAACACCATATATTTT. It yields the protein CASSLQGNGNTIYF.

On this clone: One junction end does not reproduce the germline sequence, and a read error may be involved. The chain couples TRBV10-3 to TRBJ2-1; 10 positions match TRBD1. This CDR3 spans 15 amino acids. CDR1 is ENHRY, CDR2 SYGVKD, per germline. The CDR3 sequence: CAISDSDPGQGFKIF. The CDR3 DNA is TGTGCCATCAGTGACTCCGATCCGGGACAGGGGTTTAAGATCTTC.

This clone was detected once. The genes are TRBV5-1 and TRBJ1-4, with 7 bases aligning to TRBD1. The germline CDR1 and CDR2 sequences are SGHRS and YFSETQ. J gave up 5 bases and V 3 bases, and 4 bases lay outside the gene matches. The CDR3 contains 14 residues. CDR3 nucleotide sequence: TGCGCCAGCAGCTCCGGGACAGCAAATGAAAAACTGTTTTTT. Translating gives CASSSGTANEKLFF.